This entry describes one TCR beta chain. This entry is derived from a study of PD-L1 blockade in urothelial cancer. In the study overall: Samples came from 3 weeks, at the second dose, and 6 weeks into treatment. Among blood samples, the median T cell count was approximately 150,000.

CDR3 length equals 16 residues. Trimming removed 6 bases at V and 8 bases at J, with 23 bases between. CDR1 and CDR2 (germline): SGHTA, FQGTGA. Only in-frame clones appear in the TCRdb table, and some are missing; sequencing was by immunoSEQ multiplex PCR. The sample lists under 40,000 clones, roughly 82% occurring once. The sample was PBMCs, taken around atezolizumab (anti-PD-L1) treatment. The chain employs TRBV7-3 and TRBJ2-1, with a weak D call TRBD2 (5 bases). The source of this sequence is a man between 70 and 80 years old with urothelial cancer. The chain's CDR3 is CASRPLGTTRFDEQFF. Written as DNA, the CDR3 is TGTGCCAGCAGGCCCCTAGGTACCACTAGGTTCGATGAGCAGTTCTTC.